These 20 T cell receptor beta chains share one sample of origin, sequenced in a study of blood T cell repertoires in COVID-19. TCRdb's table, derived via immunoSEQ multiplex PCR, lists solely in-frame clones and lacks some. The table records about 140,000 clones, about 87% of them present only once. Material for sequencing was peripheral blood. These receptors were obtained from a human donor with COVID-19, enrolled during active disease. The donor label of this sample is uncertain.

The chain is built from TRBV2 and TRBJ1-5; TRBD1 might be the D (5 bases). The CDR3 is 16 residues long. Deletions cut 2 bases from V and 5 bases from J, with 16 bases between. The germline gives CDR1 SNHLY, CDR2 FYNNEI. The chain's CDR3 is CASSETVQGEDQPQHF. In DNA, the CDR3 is TGTGCCAGCAGTGAAACCGTCCAGGGTGAGGATCAGCCCCAGCATTTT.

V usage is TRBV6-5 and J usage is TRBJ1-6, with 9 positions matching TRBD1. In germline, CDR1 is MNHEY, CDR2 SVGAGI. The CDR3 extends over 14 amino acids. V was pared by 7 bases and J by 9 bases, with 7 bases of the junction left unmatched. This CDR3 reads CASTRQGDGSPLHF. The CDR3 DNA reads TGTGCCAGCACCAGACAGGGGGACGGTTCACCCCTCCACTTT.

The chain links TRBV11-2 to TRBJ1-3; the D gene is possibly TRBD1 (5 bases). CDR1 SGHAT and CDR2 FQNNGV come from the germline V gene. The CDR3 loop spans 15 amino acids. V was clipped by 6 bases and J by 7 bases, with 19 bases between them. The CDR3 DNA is TGTGCCAGCAGGCGTCCAGGGCGGGAGGGGAACACCATATATTTT. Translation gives CASRRPGREGNTIYF.

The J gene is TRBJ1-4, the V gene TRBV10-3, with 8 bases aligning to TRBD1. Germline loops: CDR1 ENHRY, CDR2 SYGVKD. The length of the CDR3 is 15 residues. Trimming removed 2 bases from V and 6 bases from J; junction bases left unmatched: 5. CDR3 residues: CAISETQGEDEKLFF. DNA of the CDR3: TGTGCCATCAGTGAGACACAGGGGGAAGATGAAAAACTGTTTTTT.

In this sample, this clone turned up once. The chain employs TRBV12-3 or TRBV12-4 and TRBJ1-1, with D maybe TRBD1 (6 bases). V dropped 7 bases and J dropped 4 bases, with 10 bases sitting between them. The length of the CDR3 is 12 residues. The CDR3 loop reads CASIRGGTEAFF. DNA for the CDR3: TGTGCCAGCATAAGGGGGGGCACTGAAGCTTTCTTT.

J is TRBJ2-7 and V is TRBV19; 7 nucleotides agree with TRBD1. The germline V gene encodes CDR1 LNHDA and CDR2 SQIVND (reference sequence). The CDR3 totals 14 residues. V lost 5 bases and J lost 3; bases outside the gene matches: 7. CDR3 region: CASSVNRDSYEQYF. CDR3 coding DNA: TGTGCCAGTAGTGTAAACCGGGACAGCTACGAGCAGTACTTC.

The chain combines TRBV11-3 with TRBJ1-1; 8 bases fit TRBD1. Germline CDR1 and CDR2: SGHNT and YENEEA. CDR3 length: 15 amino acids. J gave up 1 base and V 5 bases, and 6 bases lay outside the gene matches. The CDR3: CASSPAQGENTEAFF. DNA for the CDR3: TGTGCCAGCAGCCCAGCACAGGGGGAGAACACTGAAGCTTTCTTT.

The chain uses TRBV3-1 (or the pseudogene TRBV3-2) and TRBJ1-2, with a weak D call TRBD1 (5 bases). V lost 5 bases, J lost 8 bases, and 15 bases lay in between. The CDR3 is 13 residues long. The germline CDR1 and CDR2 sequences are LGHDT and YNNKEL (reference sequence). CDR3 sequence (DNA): TGTGCCAGCAGCTACCAGGGAAGGTACGGCTACACCTTC. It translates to CASSYQGRYGYTF.

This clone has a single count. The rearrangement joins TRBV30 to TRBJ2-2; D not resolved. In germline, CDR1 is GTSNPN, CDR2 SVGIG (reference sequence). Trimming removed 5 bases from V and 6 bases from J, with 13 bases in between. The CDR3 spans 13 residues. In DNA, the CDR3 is TGTGCCTGGGGAAGGTTCGAGGCCGGGGAGCTGTTTTTT. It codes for CAWGRFEAGELFF. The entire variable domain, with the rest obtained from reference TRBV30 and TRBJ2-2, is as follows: SQTIHQWPATLVQPVGSPLSLECTVEGTSNPNLYWYRQAAGRGLQLLFYSVGIGQISSEVPQNLSASRPQDRQFILSSKKLLLSDSGFYLCAWGRFEAGELFFGEGSRLTVL.

The CDR3 loop reads CASTARFAVRNEQFF. The CDR3 region has the DNA TGTGCCAGCACTGCCCGATTCGCGGTGAGGAATGAGCAGTTCTTC. V is TRBV2 and J is TRBJ2-1; no definite D call. V lost 7 bases and J lost 7, with 20 bases in between. Germline V gene lookup returns CDR1 SNHLY and CDR2 FYNNEI. The CDR3 covers 15 residues.

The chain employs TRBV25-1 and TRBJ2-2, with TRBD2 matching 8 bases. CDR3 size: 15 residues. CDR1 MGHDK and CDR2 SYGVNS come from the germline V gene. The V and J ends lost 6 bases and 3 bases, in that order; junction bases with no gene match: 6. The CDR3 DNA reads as TGTGCCAGCAGCGGGGGGGCTGGGGACACCGGGGAGCTGTTTTTT. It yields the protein CASSGGAGDTGELFF.

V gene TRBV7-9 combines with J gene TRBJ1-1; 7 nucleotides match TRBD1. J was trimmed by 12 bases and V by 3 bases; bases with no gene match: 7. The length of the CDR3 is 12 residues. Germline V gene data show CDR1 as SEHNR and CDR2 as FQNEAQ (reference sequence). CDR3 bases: TGTGCCAGCAGCTTGGTTACAGGGGAAACTTTCTTT. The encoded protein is CASSLVTGETFF.

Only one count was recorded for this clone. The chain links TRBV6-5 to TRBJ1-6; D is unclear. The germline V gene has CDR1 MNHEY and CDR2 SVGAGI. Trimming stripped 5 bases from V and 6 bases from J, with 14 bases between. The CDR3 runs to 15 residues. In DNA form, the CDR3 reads TGTGCCAGCAGTAGTTCCCGCCAGGCTAATTCACCCCTCCACTTT. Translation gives CASSSSRQANSPLHF.

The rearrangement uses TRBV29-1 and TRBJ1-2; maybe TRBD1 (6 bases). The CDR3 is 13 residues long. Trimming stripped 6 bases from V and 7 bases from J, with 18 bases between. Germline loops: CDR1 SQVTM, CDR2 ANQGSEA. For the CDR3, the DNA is TGCAGCGTCGCCCCGAACAGGGAAAGTGGCTACACCTTC. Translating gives CSVAPNRESGYTF.

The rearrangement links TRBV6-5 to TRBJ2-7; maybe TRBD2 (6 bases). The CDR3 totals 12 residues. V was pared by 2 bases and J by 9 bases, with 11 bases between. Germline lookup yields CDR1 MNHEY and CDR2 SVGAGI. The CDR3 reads CASSYPGDGQYF. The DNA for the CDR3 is TGTGCCAGCAGTTACCCGGGGGACGGGCAGTACTTC.

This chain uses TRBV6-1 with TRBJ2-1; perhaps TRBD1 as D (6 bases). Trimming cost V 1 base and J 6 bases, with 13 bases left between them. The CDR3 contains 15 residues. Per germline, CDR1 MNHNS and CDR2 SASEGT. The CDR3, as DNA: TGTGCCAGCAGTGAAGACGGACAGCCGGCCAATGAGCAGTTCTTC. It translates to CASSEDGQPANEQFF.

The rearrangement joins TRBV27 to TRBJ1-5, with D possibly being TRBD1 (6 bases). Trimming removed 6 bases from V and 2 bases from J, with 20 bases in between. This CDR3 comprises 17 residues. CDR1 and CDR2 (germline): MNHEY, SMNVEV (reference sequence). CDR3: CASRPLPIRGGNQPQHF. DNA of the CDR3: TGTGCCAGCAGACCTCTTCCTATCAGGGGAGGCAATCAGCCCCAGCATTTT.

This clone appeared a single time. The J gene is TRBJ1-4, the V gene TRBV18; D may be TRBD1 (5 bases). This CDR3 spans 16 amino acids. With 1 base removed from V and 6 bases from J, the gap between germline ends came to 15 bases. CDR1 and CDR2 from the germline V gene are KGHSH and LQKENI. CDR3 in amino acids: CASSPQTGGGDEKLFF. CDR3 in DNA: TGTGCCAGCTCACCACAGACCGGGGGTGGCGATGAAAAACTGTTTTTT.

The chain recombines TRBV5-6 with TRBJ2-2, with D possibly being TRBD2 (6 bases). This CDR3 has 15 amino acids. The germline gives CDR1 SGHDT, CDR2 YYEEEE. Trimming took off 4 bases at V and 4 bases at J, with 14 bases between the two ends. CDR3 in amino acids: CASSAPGLITGELFF. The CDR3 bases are TGTGCCAGCAGCGCTCCGGGACTTATCACCGGGGAGCTGTTTTTT.

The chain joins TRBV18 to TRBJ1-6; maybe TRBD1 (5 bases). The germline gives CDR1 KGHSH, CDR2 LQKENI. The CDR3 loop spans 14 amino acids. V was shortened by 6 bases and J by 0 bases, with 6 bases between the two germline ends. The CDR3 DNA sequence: TGTGCCAGCTCGCAGGGCTCCTATAATTCACCCCTCCACTTT. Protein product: CASSQGSYNSPLHF.